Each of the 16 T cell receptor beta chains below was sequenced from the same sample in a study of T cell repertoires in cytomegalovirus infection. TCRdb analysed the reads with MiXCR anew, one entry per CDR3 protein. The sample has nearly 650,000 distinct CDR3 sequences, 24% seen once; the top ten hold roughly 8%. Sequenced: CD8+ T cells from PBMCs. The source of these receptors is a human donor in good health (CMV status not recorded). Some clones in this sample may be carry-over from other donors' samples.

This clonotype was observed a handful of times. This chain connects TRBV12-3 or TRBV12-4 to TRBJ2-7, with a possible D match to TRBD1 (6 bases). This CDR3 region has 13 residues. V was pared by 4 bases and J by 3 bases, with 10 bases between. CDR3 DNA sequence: TGTGCCAGCAGTTCTGGGGACAACTACGAGCAGTACTTC. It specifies CASSSGDNYEQYF.

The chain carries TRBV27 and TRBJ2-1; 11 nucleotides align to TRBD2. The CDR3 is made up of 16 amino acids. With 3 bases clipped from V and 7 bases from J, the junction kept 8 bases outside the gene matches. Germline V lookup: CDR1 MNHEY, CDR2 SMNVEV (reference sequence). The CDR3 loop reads CASSFIIAGGQNEQFF. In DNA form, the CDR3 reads TGTGCCAGCAGTTTCATTATAGCGGGGGGGCAAAATGAGCAGTTCTTC.

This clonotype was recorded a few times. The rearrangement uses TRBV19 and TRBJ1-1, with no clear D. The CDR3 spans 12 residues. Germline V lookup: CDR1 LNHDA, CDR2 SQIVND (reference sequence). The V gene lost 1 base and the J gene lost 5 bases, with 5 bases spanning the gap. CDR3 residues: CASSIAGTEAFF. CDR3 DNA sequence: TGTGCCAGTAGTATAGCCGGTACTGAAGCTTTCTTT.

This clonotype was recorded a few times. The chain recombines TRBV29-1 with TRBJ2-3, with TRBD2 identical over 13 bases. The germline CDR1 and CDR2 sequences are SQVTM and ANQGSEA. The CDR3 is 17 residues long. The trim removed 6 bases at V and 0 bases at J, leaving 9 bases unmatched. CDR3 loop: CSVAGTSGEPSTDTQYF. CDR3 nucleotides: TGCAGCGTCGCCGGGACTAGCGGGGAACCTAGCACAGATACGCAGTATTTT.

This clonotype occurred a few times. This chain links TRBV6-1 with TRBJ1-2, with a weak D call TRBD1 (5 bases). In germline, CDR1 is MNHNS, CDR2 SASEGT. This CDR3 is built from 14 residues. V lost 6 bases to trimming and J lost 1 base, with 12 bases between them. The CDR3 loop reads CASRDPRVNYGYTF. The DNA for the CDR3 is TGTGCCAGCAGAGATCCCAGGGTTAACTATGGCTACACCTTC.

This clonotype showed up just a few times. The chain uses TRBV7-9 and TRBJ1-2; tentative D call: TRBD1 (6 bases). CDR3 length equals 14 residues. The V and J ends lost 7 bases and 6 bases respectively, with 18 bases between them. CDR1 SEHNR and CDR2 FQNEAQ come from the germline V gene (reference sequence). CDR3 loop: CASNPKGEQDGYTF. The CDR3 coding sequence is TGTGCCAGCAACCCCAAGGGGGAGCAAGATGGCTACACCTTC. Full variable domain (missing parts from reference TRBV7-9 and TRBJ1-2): DTGVSQNPRHKITKRGQNVTFRCDPISEHNRLYWYRQTLGQGPEFLTYFQNEAQLEKSRLLSDRFSAERPKGSFSTLEIQRTEQGDSAMYLCASNPKGEQDGYTFGSGTRLTVV.

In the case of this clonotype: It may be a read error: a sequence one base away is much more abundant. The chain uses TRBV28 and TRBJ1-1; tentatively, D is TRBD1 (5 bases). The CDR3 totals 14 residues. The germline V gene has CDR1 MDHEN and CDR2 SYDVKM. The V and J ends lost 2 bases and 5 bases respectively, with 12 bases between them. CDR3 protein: CASSLLTRGTEAFF. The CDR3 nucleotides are TGTGCCAGCAGTTTACTGACAAGGGGTACTGAAGCTTTCTTT.

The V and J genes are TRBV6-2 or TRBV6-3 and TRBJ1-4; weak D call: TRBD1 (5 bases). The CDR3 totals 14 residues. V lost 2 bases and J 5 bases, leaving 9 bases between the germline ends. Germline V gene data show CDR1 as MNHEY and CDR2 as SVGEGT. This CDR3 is CASSYPRTNEKLFF. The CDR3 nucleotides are TGTGCCAGCAGTTACCCGAGGACAAATGAAAAACTGTTTTTT.

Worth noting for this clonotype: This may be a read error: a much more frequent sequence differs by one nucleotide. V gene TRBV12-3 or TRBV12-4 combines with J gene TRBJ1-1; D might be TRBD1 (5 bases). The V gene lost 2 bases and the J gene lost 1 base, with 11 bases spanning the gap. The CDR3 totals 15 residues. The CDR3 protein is CASSLLRDRNTEAFF. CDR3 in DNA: TGTGCCAGCAGTTTACTCAGGGATCGGAACACTGAAGCTTTCTTT.

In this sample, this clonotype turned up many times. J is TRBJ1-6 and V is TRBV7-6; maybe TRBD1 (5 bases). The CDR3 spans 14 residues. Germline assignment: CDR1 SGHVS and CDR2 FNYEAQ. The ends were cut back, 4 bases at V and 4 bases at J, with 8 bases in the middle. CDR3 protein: CASSSGPYNSPLHF. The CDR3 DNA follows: TGTGCCAGCAGCTCGGGACCTTATAATTCACCCCTCCACTTT.

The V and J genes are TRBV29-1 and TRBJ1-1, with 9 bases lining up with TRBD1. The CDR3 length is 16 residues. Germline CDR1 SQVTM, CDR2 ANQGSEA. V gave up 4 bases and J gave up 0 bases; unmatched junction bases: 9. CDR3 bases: TGCAGCGTTGTCCCTGCGGACAGGGGAATGAACACTGAAGCTTTCTTT. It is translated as CSVVPADRGMNTEAFF.

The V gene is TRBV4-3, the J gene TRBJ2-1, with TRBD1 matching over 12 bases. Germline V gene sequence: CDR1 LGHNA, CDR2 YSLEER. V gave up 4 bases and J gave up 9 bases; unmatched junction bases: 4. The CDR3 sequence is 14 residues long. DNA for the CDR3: TGCGCCAGCAGCCTAACGGGACAGGGGGCTGAGCAGTTCTTC. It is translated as CASSLTGQGAEQFF.

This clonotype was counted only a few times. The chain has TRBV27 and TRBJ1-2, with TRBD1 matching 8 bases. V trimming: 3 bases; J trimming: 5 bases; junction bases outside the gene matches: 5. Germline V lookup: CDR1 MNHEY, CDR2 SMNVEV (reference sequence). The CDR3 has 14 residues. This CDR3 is CASSFIGQGYGYTF. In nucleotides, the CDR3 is TGTGCCAGCAGTTTTATCGGACAGGGATATGGCTACACCTTC.

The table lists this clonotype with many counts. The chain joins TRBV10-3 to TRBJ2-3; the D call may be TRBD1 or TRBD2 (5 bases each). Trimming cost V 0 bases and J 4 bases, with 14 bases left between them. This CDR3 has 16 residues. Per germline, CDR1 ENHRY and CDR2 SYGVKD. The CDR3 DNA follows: TGTGCCATCAGTGAGTCGATGGGGGAGAGAGCAGATACGCAGTATTTT. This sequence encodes CAISESMGERADTQYF.

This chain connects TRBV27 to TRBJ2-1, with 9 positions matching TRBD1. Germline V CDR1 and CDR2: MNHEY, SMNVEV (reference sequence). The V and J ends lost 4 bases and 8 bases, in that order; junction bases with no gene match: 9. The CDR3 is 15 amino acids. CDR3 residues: CASSSEGQGIHEQFF. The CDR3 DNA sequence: TGTGCCAGCAGTTCGGAGGGACAGGGAATCCATGAGCAGTTCTTC.

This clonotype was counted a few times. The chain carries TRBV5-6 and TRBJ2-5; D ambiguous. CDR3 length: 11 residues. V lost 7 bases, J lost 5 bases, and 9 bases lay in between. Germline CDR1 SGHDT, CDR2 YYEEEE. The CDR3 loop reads CASQMGETQYF. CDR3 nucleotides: TGTGCCAGCCAGATGGGGGAGACCCAGTACTTC. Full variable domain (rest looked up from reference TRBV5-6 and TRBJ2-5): DAGVTQSPTHLIKTRGQQVTLRCSPKSGHDTVSWYQQALGQGPQFIFQYYEEEERQRGNFPDRFSGHQFPNYSSELNVNALLLGDSALYLCASQMGETQYFGPGTRLLVL.